This T cell receptor beta chain was sequenced for a study of persistence of HIV-infected CD4 T cells. Trimming removed 5 bases from V and 7 bases from J, with 15 bases in between. CDR1 is MDHEN and CDR2 is SYDVKM in the germline V gene. The CDR3 sequence is 14 residues long. Overlapping HIV-1 Gag 15-mer peptides at roughly 1 ug per peptide per mL were used. Responding CD4+ T cells were sorted by upregulation of both CD40 ligand and CD69. Suppressive ART was started during chronic HIV-1 infection in these adults. This clone was observed once. Its cognate antigen is unknown. This was the immunoSEQ version 4 assay in survey mode. Some clones are missing from TCRdb's copy, which holds only in-frame ones; the method was immunoSEQ multiplex PCR. The data contain roughly 9,100 clones, 82% of them singletons.

This material consisted of CD4+ T cells sorted from PBMCs after approximately 20-hour stimulation, taken from a patient who received antiretroviral therapy. The chain couples TRBV28 to TRBJ2-1, with TRBD2 as a possible D gene (6 bases). This sequence was found in an adult woman with HIV who was CMV-seropositive. This CDR3 reads CASSPIRGWNEQFF. CDR3 DNA: TGTGCCAGCAGTCCCATTCGGGGGTGGAATGAGCAGTTCTTC.